This T cell receptor beta chain was captured in a study of human T cells and chemical hapten exposure. In TCRdb, the RACE reads were re-called with MiXCR into one record per CDR3 protein. The sample gives more than 85,000 distinct CDR3 sequences, 7.5% to 9.5% of which show up once; approximately 2.4% is in the top ten. Time point: pre-sensitization, week 0. The treatment: therapeutic diphenylcyclopropenone sensitization with weekly scalp DPC. The CDR3 is made up of 14 amino acids. Germline loops: CDR1 LGHNA, CDR2 YSLEER. The V end lost 2 bases, the J end lost 0 bases, and 7 bases lay between the germline ends.

The chain has TRBV4-3 and TRBJ1-1; D not certain. The sequence derives from a man aged 40-55 years with alopecia areata. Some clones in this sample may be carry-over from other donors' samples. Sequencing was performed on whole blood, taken in connection with sensitization to the hapten diphenylcyclopropenone (DPC). In nucleotides, the CDR3 is TGCGCCAGCAGCCAAATGGGTCTGAACACTGAAGCTTTCTTT. It specifies CASSQMGLNTEAFF.